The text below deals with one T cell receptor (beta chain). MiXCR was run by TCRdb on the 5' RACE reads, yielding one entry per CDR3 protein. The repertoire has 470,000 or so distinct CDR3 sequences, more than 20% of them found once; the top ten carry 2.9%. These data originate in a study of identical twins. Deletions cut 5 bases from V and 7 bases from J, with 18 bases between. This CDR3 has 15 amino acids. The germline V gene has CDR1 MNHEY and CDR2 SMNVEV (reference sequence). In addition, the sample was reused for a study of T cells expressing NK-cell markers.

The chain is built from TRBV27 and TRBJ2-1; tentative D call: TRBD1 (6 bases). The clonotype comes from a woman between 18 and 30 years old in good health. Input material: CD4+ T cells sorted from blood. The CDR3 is CASSLRYRQANEQFF. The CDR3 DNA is TGTGCCAGCAGTCTGAGATACCGACAGGCAAATGAGCAGTTCTTC.